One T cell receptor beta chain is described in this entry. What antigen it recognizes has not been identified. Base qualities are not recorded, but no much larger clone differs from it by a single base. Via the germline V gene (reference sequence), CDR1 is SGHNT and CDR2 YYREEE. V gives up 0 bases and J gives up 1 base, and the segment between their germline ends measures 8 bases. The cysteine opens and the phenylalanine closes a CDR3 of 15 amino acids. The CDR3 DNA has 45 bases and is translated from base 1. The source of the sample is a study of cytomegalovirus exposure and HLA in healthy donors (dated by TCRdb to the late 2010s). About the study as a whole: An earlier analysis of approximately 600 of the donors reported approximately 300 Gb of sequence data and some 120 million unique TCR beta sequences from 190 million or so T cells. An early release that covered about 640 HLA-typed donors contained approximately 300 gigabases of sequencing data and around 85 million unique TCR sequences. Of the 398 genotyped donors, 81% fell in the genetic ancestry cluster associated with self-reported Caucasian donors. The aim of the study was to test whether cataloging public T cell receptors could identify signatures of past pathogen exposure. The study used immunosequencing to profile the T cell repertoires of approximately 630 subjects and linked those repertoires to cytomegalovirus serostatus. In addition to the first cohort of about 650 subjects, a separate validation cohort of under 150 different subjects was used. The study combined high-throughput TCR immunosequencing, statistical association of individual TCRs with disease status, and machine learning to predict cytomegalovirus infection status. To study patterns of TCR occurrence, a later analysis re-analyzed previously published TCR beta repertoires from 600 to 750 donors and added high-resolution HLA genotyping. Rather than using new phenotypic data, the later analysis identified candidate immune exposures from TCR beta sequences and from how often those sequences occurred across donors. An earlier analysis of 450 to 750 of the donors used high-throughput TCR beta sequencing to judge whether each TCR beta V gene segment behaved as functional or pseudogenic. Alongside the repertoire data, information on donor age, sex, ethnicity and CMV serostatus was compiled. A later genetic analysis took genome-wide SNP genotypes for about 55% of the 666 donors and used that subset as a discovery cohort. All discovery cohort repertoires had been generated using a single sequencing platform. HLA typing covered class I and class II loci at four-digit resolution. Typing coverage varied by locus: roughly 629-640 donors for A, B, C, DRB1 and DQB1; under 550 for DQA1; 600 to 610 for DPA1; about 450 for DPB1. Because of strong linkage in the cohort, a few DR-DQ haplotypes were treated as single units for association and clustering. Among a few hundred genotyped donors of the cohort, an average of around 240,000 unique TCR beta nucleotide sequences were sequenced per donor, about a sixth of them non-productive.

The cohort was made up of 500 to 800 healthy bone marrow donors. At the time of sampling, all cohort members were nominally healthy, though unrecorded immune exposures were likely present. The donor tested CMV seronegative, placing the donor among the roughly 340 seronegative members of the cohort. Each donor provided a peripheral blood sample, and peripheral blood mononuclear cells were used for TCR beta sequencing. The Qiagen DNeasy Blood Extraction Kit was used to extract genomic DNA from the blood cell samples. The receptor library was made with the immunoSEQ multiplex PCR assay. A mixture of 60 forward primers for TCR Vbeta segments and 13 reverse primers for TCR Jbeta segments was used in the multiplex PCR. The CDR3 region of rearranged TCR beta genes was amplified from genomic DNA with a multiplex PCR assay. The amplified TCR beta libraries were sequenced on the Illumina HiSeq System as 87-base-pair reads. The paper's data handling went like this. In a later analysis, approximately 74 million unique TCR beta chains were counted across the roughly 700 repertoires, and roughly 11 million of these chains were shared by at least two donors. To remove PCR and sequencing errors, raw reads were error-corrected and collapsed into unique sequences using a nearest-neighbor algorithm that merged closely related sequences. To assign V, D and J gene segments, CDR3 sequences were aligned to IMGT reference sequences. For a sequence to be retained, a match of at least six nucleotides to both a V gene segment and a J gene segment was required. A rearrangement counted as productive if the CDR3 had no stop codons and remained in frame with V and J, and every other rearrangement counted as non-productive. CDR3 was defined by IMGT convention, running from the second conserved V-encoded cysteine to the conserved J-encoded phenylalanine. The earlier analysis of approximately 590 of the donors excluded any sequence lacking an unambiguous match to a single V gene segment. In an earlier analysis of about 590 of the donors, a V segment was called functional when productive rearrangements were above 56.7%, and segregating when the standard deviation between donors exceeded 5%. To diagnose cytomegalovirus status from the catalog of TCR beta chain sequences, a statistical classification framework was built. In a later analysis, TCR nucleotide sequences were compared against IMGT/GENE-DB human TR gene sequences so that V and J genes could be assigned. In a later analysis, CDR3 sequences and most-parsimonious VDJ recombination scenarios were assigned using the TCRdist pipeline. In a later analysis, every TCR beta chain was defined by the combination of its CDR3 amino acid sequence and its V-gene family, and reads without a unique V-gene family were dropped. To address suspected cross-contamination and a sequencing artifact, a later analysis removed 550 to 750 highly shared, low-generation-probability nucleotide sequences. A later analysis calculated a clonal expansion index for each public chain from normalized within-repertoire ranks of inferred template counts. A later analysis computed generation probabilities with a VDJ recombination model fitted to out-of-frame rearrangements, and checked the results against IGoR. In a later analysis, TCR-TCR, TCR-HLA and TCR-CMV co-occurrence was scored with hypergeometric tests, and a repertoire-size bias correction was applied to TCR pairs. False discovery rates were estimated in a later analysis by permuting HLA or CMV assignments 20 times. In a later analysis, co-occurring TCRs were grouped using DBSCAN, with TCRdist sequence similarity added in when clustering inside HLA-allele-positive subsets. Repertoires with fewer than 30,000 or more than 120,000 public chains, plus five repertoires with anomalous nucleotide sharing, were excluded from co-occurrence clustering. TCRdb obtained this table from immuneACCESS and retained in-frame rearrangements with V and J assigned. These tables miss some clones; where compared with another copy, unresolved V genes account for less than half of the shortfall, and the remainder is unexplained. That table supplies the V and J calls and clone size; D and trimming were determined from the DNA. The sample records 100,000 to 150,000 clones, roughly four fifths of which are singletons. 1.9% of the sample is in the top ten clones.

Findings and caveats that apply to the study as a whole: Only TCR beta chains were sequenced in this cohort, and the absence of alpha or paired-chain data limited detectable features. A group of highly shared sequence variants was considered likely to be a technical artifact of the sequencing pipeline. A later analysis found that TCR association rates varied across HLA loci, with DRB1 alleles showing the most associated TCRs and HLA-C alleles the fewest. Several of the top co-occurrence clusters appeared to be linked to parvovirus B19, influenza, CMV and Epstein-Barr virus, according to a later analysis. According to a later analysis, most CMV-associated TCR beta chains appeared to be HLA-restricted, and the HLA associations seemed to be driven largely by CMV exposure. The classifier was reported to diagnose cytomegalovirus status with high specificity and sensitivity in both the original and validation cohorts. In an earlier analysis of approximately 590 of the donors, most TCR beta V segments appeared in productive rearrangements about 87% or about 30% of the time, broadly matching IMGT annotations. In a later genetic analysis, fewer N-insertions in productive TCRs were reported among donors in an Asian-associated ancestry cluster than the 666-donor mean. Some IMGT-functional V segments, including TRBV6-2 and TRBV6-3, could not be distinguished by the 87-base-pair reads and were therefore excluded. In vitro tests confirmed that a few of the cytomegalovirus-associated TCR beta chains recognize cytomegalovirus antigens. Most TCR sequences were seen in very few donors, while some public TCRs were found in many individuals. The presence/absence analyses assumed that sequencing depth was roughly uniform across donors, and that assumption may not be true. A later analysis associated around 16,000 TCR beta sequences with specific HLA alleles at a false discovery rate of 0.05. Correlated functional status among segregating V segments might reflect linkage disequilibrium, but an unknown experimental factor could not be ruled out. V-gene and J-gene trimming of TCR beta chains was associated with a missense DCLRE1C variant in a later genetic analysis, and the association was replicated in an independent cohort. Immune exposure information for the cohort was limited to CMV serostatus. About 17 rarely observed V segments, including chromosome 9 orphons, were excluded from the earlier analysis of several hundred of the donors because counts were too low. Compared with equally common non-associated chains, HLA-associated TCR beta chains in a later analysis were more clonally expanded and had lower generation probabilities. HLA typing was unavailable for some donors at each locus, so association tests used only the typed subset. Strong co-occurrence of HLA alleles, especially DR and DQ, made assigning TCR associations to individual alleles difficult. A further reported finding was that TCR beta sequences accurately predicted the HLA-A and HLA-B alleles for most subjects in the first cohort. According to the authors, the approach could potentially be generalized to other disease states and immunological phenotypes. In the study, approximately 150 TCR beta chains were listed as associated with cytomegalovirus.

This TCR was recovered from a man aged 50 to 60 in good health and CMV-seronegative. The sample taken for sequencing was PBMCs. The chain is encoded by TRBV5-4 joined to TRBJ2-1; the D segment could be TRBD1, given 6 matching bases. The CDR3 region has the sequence CASSLEQGSYNEQFF. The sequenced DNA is TGTGCCAGCAGCTTGGAACAGGGATCCTACAATGAGCAGTTCTTC.